The rows below give T cell receptor beta chains drawn from one sample of a study of OX40 agonist ivuxolimab in advanced cancers. Assay used: immunoSEQ multiplex PCR; TCRdb lists only in-frame clones, some missing. The sample yields tens of thousands of clones, around 84% seen once. The material sequenced was CD4+ or CD8+ T cells sorted from blood, taken in a trial of the OX40 agonist ivuxolimab. The source of these receptors is an adult with an advanced solid tumor such as melanoma, head and neck, liver or kidney cancer. CDR3s include the opening cysteine and the closing phenylalanine or tryptophan. Each record gives: D gene, clone size, V gene, J gene, CDR3 protein, CDR3 DNA. D genes are given only for firm matches. Clone size, where shown, is once, few, many, or a class for clones that have expanded.

TRBD2,NA,TRBV5-1,TRBJ2-2,CASTRGAGGTGELFF,TGCGCCAGCACCAGGGGAGCGGGAGGGACCGGGGAGCTGTTTTTT
NA,few,TRBV2,TRBJ2-2,CASSASQGNTGELFF,TGTGCCAGCAGTGCTTCCCAGGGTAACACCGGGGAGCTGTTTTTT
NA,NA,TRBV9,TRBJ2-5,CASSGPAEHQETQYF,TGTGCCAGCAGCGGACCCGCGGAGCACCAAGAGACCCAGTACTTC
TRBD1,NA,TRBV19,TRBJ1-5,CASRRQGTSNSNQPQHF,TGTGCCAGTAGGAGACAGGGAACATCGAATAGCAATCAGCCCCAGCATTTT
NA,NA,TRBV28,TRBJ2-7,CASRTADYEQYF,TGTGCCAGCAGGACAGCCGACTACGAGCAGTACTTC
TRBD1,NA,TRBV28,TRBJ1-2,CASSLTFDRAGSDTF,TGTGCCAGCAGTTTAACTTTTGACAGGGCGGGTTCTGACACCTTC
NA,NA,TRBV5-1,TRBJ1-3,CASSFGRGSGNTIYF,TGCGCCAGCAGCTTCGGCCGGGGTTCTGGAAACACCATATATTTT
NA,NA,TRBV18,TRBJ1-2,CASSPRQAYGYTF,TGTGCCAGCTCACCCCGACAGGCCTACGGCTACACCTTC
NA,NA,TRBV5-6,TRBJ1-4,CASSVRGNNEKLFF,TGTGCCAGCAGCGTGCGGGGTAACAATGAAAAACTGTTTTTT
TRBD2,NA,TRBV15,TRBJ2-1,CATSRQREGPDEQFF,TGTGCCACCAGCAGACAGCGGGAGGGCCCCGATGAGCAGTTCTTC
NA,NA,TRBV6-1,TRBJ2-7,CASSELPSLGYEQYF,TGTGCCAGCAGTGAACTACCATCCCTGGGTTACGAGCAGTACTTC
NA,NA,TRBV6-6,TRBJ1-1,CASSWGRGSPEAFF,TGTGCCAGCAGTTGGGGACGGGGAAGCCCTGAAGCTTTCTTT
TRBD1,NA,TRBV2,TRBJ1-4,CASTRDRFNEKLFF,TGTGCCAGCACAAGGGACAGGTTTAATGAAAAACTGTTTTTT
NA,NA,TRBV11-2,TRBJ2-7,CASSSRQKGNYEQYF,TGTGCCAGCAGCTCCCGACAGAAAGGCAACTACGAGCAGTACTTC
TRBD1,NA,TRBV7-9,TRBJ1-2,CASSLQGGYGYTF,TGTGCCAGCAGCTTGCAGGGGGGCTATGGCTACACCTTC
TRBD1,NA,TRBV6-1,TRBJ1-3,CASTRTGGNTIYF,TGTGCCAGCACCAGGACAGGGGGAAACACCATATATTTT
TRBD1,NA,TRBV6-5,TRBJ2-7,CASRAGTGAEQYF,TGTGCCAGCAGAGCCGGGACAGGGGCCGAGCAGTACTTC
NA,NA,TRBV19,TRBJ1-2,CASSIDLKTYTF,TGTGCCAGTAGTATAGATCTTAAGACCTACACCTTC
NA,NA,TRBV5-8,TRBJ1-4,CASSLSGREKLFF,TGTGCCAGCAGCTTGAGCGGGAGGGAAAAACTGTTTTTT
TRBD1,NA,TRBV9,TRBJ2-5,CASSVGTGGLGETQYF,TGTGCCAGCAGCGTAGGAACAGGGGGCCTTGGAGAGACCCAGTACTTC
NA,NA,TRBV6-5,TRBJ2-2,CASSDIGAGELFF,TGTGCCAGCAGTGACATCGGGGCCGGGGAGCTGTTTTTT
TRBD1,NA,TRBV28,TRBJ2-2,CASSLYSGGTGELFF,TGTGCCAGCAGTTTATACTCAGGGGGCACCGGGGAGCTGTTTTTT
TRBD1,NA,TRBV5-6,TRBJ1-2,CASSLVGQGLRGHGYTF,TGTGCCAGCAGCTTGGTGGGACAGGGTTTACGTGGGCATGGCTACACCTTC
NA,NA,TRBV5-4,TRBJ1-1,CASSRPPNTEAFF,TGTGCCAGCAGCCGCCCCCCGAACACTGAAGCTTTCTTT
NA,NA,TRBV7-8,TRBJ2-3,CASSFEGKNTDTQYF,TGTGCCAGCAGCTTCGAGGGAAAAAACACAGATACGCAGTATTTT
TRBD1,NA,TRBV28,TRBJ1-1,CASITPTGQGVEAFF,TGTGCCAGCATTACTCCCACCGGACAGGGAGTTGAAGCTTTCTTT
NA,NA,TRBV19,TRBJ2-3,CASTPGGGLWTDTQYF,TGTGCCAGTACCCCAGGGGGGGGATTGTGGACAGATACGCAGTATTTT
NA,NA,TRBV27,TRBJ2-6,CASSFQGANVLTF,TGTGCCAGCAGTTTTCAAGGGGCCAACGTCCTGACTTTC
NA,NA,TRBV5-1,TRBJ2-7,CASSPGTHLAYEQYF,TGCGCCAGCAGCCCCGGGACACACCTAGCCTACGAGCAGTACTTC
NA,NA,TRBV5-1,TRBJ2-3,CASSPGGRPDTQYF,TGCGCCAGCAGCCCCGGAGGGCGCCCAGATACGCAGTATTTT
NA,NA,TRBV15,TRBJ1-3,CATSSQRGSGNTIYF,TGTGCCACCAGCTCCCAAAGGGGATCTGGAAACACCATATATTTT
TRBD1,NA,TRBV7-8,TRBJ1-1,CASSLAFDREVFF,TGTGCCAGCAGCTTAGCGTTTGACAGGGAAGTTTTCTTT
NA,NA,TRBV19,TRBJ2-5,CASSIGPQETQYF,TGTGCCAGTAGTATAGGACCACAAGAGACCCAGTACTTC
NA,NA,TRBV9,TRBJ2-1,CASSVASDNEQFF,TGTGCCAGCAGCGTAGCGTCAGACAATGAGCAGTTCTTC
NA,once,TRBV27,TRBJ1-5,CASSFRANYQPQHF,TGTGCCAGCAGTTTCAGGGCCAACTATCAGCCCCAGCATTTT
TRBD1,NA,TRBV5-1,TRBJ2-1,CASSPMTGNGEQFF,TGCGCCAGCAGCCCTATGACAGGGAATGGGGAGCAGTTCTTC
NA,NA,TRBV11-2,TRBJ2-5,CASSLGTAGTQYF,TGTGCCAGCAGCCTCGGGACCGCTGGGACCCAGTACTTC